This T cell receptor (beta chain) is from a study of blood T cells in healthy people across ages (dated by TCRdb to between 2014 and 2017). Broadly, across the study: In model experiments, template switching captured about one uniquely barcoded TCR beta cDNA molecule for every two T cells. Using deep sequencing normalized with unique cDNA molecular identifiers, the study measured how TCR beta repertoire diversity changes with age. Donors were grouped into four age groups: young (average 16 years), middle-aged (around 39), aged (around 60) and long-lived (approximately 82). Donors of different ages were randomly distributed across sequencing lanes to avoid experimental bias. Using the same blood draw, the study looked at two additional independent replicas of 1 million unique cDNA reads for two donors, one aged 18 to 30 and the other aged 80 or older. What the study reported, not specific to this receptor: The CMV infection status of donors was not known, potentially confounding age-related changes in expanded clonotypes. The percentage of naive T cells measured by flow cytometry correlated strongly with observed TCR beta diversity. As age increased, observed TCR beta diversity per million T cells dropped in a roughly linear way, and a significant reduction was already evident by age about 40. Compared with the aged group, the long-lived group had more naive CD4+ T cells, fewer expanded clones and increased TCR diversity, suggesting age selection. Bulk unsorted PBMC profiling prevented conclusive comparison of naive and antigen-experienced compartments. Estimates of total diversity based on one million sequenced T cells were considered lower bounds and underestimates.

The roughly 39 donors, aged about 6 to 100 years, were systemically healthy Caucasian individuals from Russia. Each donor gave 8 to 10 milliliters of peripheral blood, collected into EDTA-treated Vacutainer tubes. Ficoll-Paque density-gradient centrifugation was used to isolate PBMCs, with at least 6.5 million per sample. Total RNA, at least 6 micrograms per sample, was extracted from PBMCs with Trizol reagent. For every donor, flow cytometry on a PBMC aliquot measured the percentage of naive CD45RAhigh/CD27high T cells. The library was made by 5' RACE. Sequencer: Illumina HiSeq 2500. The second PCR ran for roughly 7 to 11 cycles and used a J-beta primer mix along with a sample-barcoded 5' primer. A unique molecular identifier was introduced onto each TCR beta cDNA molecule by a template-switch 5' adaptor carrying 12 random nucleotides. Each sample yielded at least 2.5 million CDR3-containing paired-end reads. First-strand cDNA was synthesized from all RNA with the Mint cDNA synthesis kit, primed by a TRBC-specific oligonucleotide. Following uracil-DNA glycosylase treatment, a first 18-cycle PCR with universal primers M1SS and BC2_uni_R was performed on all cDNA. The authors processed their data as follows. Normalization of each sample was performed by random selection of 1 million high-quality reads, each carrying a distinct molecular identifier. Instead of being binned into consensus sequences, reads with shared molecular identifiers were discarded. CDR3 identification, clonotype clustering and error correction used MiTCR with a Q25 quality threshold and the strictest error-elimination algorithm. A nonparametric unseen species model using Euler transformation provided a lower-bound estimate of total TCR beta diversity. TCRdb reran the public reads through fastp at Q25 and MiXCR, keeping productive beta chains. Every entry covers one CDR3 protein and lists the most common genes and DNA from its rows. The V and J calls were determined by TCRdb, not by the authors. This sample comprises about 1.8 million distinct CDR3 sequences, 49% of them detected only once. The top ten clonotypes cover over 2% of the sample.

A note on this clonotype: Its antigen specificity is not known. Base qualities were left out, and no much larger clone turns up one base away.

The sequencing input was blood. This sequence originates from a woman aged 40 to 50 in good health.

The CDR3 amino acid sequence is: CASSPQGELAKNIQYF. In nucleotide form, the sequence is TGTGCCAGCTCACCACAAGGGGAACTAGCCAAAAACATTCAGTACTTC. The chain is assembled from TRBV18 and TRBJ2-4; the D gene is perhaps TRBD1, from 5 matching bases. V is clipped by 1 base and J by 0 bases, and the sequence between their germline boundaries is 10 bases long. The germline V gene provides CDR1 KGHSH and CDR2 LQKENI. There are 16 amino acids in the CDR3, from cysteine to phenylalanine inclusive. The only DNA kept is the CDR3, 48 bases in frame from the first base.